This T cell receptor beta chain appears in the sequencing data of a study of blood T cell repertoires in COVID-19. V was pared by 6 bases and J by 2 bases, with 3 bases of the junction left unmatched. Germline V gene lookup returns CDR1 MNHEY and CDR2 SMNVEV (reference sequence). The CDR3 length is 16 residues. In the source study's methods: Amplification with reference gene primers provided the estimates of nucleated cell counts. Sequencing used immunoSEQ multiplex PCR; TCRdb keeps in-frame clones, though not all of them. The V and J calls and clone size are taken from that table; D and trimming were inferred from the DNA. The table lists about 96,000 clones, over 70% of them singletons.

The source is a man aged 50 to 60 who had recovered from COVID-19. Sequenced sample: peripheral blood. J is TRBJ2-3 and V is TRBV27, with TRBD2 matching 15 bases. CDR3 protein: CASRRTSGRVTDTQYF. Written as DNA, the CDR3 is TGTGCCAGCAGGAGGACTAGCGGGAGGGTCACAGATACGCAGTATTTT.